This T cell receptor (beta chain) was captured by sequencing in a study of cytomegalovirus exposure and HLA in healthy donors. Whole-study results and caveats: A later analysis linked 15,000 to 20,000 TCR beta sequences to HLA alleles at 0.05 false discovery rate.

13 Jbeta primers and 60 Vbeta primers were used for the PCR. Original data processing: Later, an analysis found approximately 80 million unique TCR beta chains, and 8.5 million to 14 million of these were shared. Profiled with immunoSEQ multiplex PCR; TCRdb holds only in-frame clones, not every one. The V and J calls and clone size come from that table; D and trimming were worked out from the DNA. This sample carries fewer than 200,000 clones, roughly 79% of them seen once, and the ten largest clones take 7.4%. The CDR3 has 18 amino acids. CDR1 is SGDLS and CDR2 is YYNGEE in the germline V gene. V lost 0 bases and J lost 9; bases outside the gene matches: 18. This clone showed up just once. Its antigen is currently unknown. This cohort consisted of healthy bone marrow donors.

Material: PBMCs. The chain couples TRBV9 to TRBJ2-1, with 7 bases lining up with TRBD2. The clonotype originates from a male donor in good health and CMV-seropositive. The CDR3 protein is CASSVERFGASGGGEQFF. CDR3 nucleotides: TGTGCCAGCAGCGTAGAAAGATTCGGGGCTAGCGGTGGGGGTGAGCAGTTCTTC.